The next 9 T cell receptor beta chains were all read from a single sample in a study of radiation and T cells in renal cell carcinoma. Treatment of the sample: 15 Gy SBRT to primary tumor, nephrectomy 4 weeks later. Produced via immunoSEQ multiplex PCR; TCRdb's table is partial and in-frame only. The sample lists more than 15,000 clones, 50% occurring once. Sequenced here: tumor tissue, sampled from a patient whose treatment included radiotherapy and nephrectomy. The receptors shown here come from a woman aged 55-75 years with renal cell carcinoma.

The chain links TRBV10-3 to TRBJ2-3, with 9 nucleotides matching TRBD1. This CDR3 is built from 15 residues. Germline V lookup: CDR1 ENHRY, CDR2 SYGVKD. V shed 5 bases, J shed 2 bases, and the junction held 5 bases outside the gene matches. CDR3 sequence: CAISTGTGHTDTQYF. The CDR3 region has the DNA TGTGCCATCAGTACCGGGACAGGGCACACAGATACGCAGTATTTT.

The chain links TRBV9 to TRBJ2-7; TRBD2 is a possible D gene (6 bases). Germline V gene lookup returns CDR1 SGDLS and CDR2 YYNGEE. The length of the CDR3 is 15 residues. The V and J ends lost 0 bases and 0 bases respectively, with 10 bases between them. The chain's CDR3 is CASSVAGGSSYEQYF. The CDR3 coding sequence is TGTGCCAGCAGCGTAGCTGGGGGGAGCTCCTACGAGCAGTACTTC.

This sequence joins TRBV2 and TRBJ1-1; TRBD1 aligns across 10 bases. This CDR3 spans 14 amino acids. Trimming at V came to 6 bases and at J to 5 bases, leaving 6 bases not matched to a gene. Germline CDR1 is SNHLY and CDR2 is FYNNEI. This CDR3 reads CASRADRGQTEAFF. In DNA, the CDR3 is TGTGCCAGCAGGGCCGACAGGGGGCAAACTGAAGCTTTCTTT.

The chain uses TRBV7-9 and TRBJ1-2; TRBD1 is a possible D gene (6 bases). Germline V gives CDR1 SEHNR, CDR2 FQNEAQ (reference sequence). Trimming took 5 bases from V and 4 from J, leaving 14 bases between them. This CDR3 is built from 14 residues. This CDR3 is CASSPGQYFYGYTF. Here the CDR3 DNA reads TGTGCCAGCAGCCCTGGACAGTACTTCTATGGCTACACCTTC.

The DNA of the CDR3 is TGTGCCAGCAGCGCTAACAGGGGAGCGAAGAACACTGAAGCTTTCTTT. Translating it yields CASSANRGAKNTEAFF. The rearrangement uses TRBV9 and TRBJ1-1; 7 bases line up with TRBD1. The trim removed 3 bases at V and 1 base at J, leaving 9 bases unmatched. Germline values: CDR1 SGDLS, CDR2 YYNGEE. CDR3 length: 16 residues.

This clone has a handful of counts. This chain uses TRBV6-5 with TRBJ2-7, with D possibly being TRBD1 or TRBD2 (5 bases each). Trimming removed 2 bases from V and 0 bases from J, with 8 bases in between. Per germline, CDR1 MNHEY and CDR2 SVGAGI. The CDR3 extends over 14 amino acids. Here the CDR3 DNA reads TGTGCCAGCAGTTACGCAGGGAGCTCCTACGAGCAGTACTTC. Amino acids: CASSYAGSSYEQYF.

The chain links TRBV7-6 to TRBJ2-5, with TRBD2 as a possible D gene (6 bases). Germline-derived CDR1 and CDR2 are SGHVS and FNYEAQ. The V gene lost 6 bases and the J gene lost 0 bases, with 8 bases spanning the gap. The CDR3 loop spans 13 amino acids. The CDR3 DNA sequence: TGTGCCAGCAGTTGGGACTACCAAGAGACCCAGTACTTC. This translates into CASSWDYQETQYF.

This sequence joins TRBV5-4 and TRBJ2-2, with TRBD2 matching over 7 bases. With V trimmed by 4 bases and J by 7 bases, 7 bases remained unmatched. CDR1 and CDR2 (germline): SGHNT, YYREEE (reference sequence). The CDR3 length is 14 residues. The CDR3 reads CASSLFGEGGELFF. The CDR3 coding sequence is TGTGCCAGCAGCCTATTCGGGGAGGGCGGGGAGCTGTTTTTT.

The chain joins TRBV18 to TRBJ1-1; TRBD1 aligns across 11 bases. Germline V gene lookup returns CDR1 KGHSH and CDR2 LQKENI. The CDR3 has 16 amino acids. J gave up 3 bases and V 3 bases, and 6 bases lay outside the gene matches. The CDR3 spells CASSPRTGGADTEAFF. CDR3 bases: TGTGCCAGCTCACCCCGGACAGGGGGCGCGGACACTGAAGCTTTCTTT.